These 29 T cell receptor beta chains share one sample of origin, sequenced in a study of control samples from healthy donors and cancer patients (TCRdb year 2020). Library generation was performed with the immunoSEQ multiplex PCR assay. Not all clones reach the TCRdb copy of this immuneACCESS table, which keeps in-frame sequences only. Checked studies attribute under half of the gap to unresolved V genes and leave the rest unexplained. The sample yields over 10,000 clones; around 94% were counted once. Of the sample, 13% to 15% is held by the ten largest clones. Specimen: PBMCs. The receptors come from an elderly man with lung cancer.

The chain carries TRBV29-1 and TRBJ2-7; tentative D call: TRBD1 (6 bases). Between the trimmed V and J ends, which lost 7 bases and 0 bases, there was a span of 16 bases. The CDR3 has 14 amino acids. Germline CDR1 reads SQVTM; CDR2 reads ANQGSEA. The CDR3 DNA follows: TGCAGCGCCTTACAGACAGGCAACTCCTACGAGCAGTACTTC. Translation: CSALQTGNSYEQYF.

V is TRBV6-5 and J is TRBJ1-2; D unresolved. This CDR3 region has 15 residues. CDR1 is MNHEY, CDR2 SVGAGI, per germline. Trimming took 6 bases from V and 4 from J, leaving 18 bases between them. The CDR3 bases are TGTGCCAGCAGCCTAATGGAGACGCCGATCTATGGCTACACCTTC. This encodes CASSLMETPIYGYTF.

This chain uses TRBV7-2 with TRBJ2-7; 8 bases map to TRBD1. V lost 5 bases, J lost 3 bases, and 9 bases stayed unmatched. The CDR3 is 15 amino acids. CDR1 is SGHTA, CDR2 FQGNSA, per germline. The CDR3: CASSILTGVNYEQYF. The CDR3 DNA reads TGTGCCAGCAGCATCTTGACAGGGGTAAACTACGAGCAGTACTTC.

The chain recombines TRBV27 with TRBJ1-2; the D gene is possibly TRBD1 (6 bases). The CDR3 covers 16 residues. The germline CDR1 and CDR2 sequences are MNHEY and SMNVEV (reference sequence). The V and J ends lost 3 bases and 4 bases respectively, with 18 bases between them. CDR3 loop: CASSFLREQGSYGYTF. The CDR3 nucleotides are TGTGCCAGCAGTTTCCTACGAGAACAGGGCAGCTATGGCTACACCTTC.

This clone was picked up one time. The V call is TRBV12-3 or TRBV12-4, the J call TRBJ1-1; 7 nucleotides line up with TRBD1. The CDR3 is made up of 13 amino acids. The J segment lost 10 bases and the V segment lost 5 bases, leaving 10 bases of the junction unmatched. The CDR3 reads CASSTGEGSGAFF. CDR3 nucleotide sequence: TGTGCCAGCAGTACAGGGGAGGGATCGGGAGCTTTCTTT.

The chain combines TRBV6-1 with TRBJ1-1, with D perhaps matching TRBD1 (5 bases). The CDR3 totals 14 residues. Germline V gene sequence: CDR1 MNHNS, CDR2 SASEGT. Trimming stripped 3 bases from V and 5 bases from J, with 13 bases between. The CDR3 spells CASSETGGPTEAFF. CDR3 nucleotide sequence: TGTGCCAGCAGTGAGACGGGGGGACCAACTGAAGCTTTCTTT.

This chain links TRBV7-6 with TRBJ1-1; 7 bases are a match to TRBD1. The CDR3 extends over 14 amino acids. Per the germline V gene, CDR1 is SGHVS and CDR2 is FNYEAQ. Trimming at V came to 4 bases and at J to 1 base, leaving 3 bases not matched to a gene. In DNA form, the CDR3 reads TGTGCCAGCAGCTGGGGACAGACGAACACTGAAGCTTTCTTT. Translated: CASSWGQTNTEAFF. Combining the CDR3 with reference TRBV7-6 and TRBJ1-1 gives the whole variable domain GAGVSQSPRYKVTKRGQDVALRCDPISGHVSLYWYRQALGQGPEFLTYFNYEAQQDKSGLPNDRFSAERPEGSISTLTIQRTEQRDSAMYRCASSWGQTNTEAFFGQGTRLTVV.

This chain joins TRBV7-6 and TRBJ1-3; D remains ambiguous. The CDR3 length is 15 residues. The germline V gene has CDR1 SGHVS and CDR2 FNYEAQ. The V and J ends lost 0 bases and 0 bases respectively, with 6 bases between them. CDR3 sequence (DNA): TGTGCCAGCAGCTTAGCGGGGAGCTCTGGAAACACCATATATTTT. This codes for CASSLAGSSGNTIYF.

V usage is TRBV18 and J usage is TRBJ1-1; no clear D gene. Germline V gene lookup returns CDR1 KGHSH and CDR2 LQKENI. The CDR3 sequence is 15 residues long. The V end lost 3 bases, the J end lost 1 base, and 12 bases lay between the germline ends. CDR3 sequence reads: CASSPFTQRNTEAFF. CDR3 DNA: TGTGCCAGCTCACCGTTTACACAGCGGAACACTGAAGCTTTCTTT.

The chain joins TRBV7-9 to TRBJ2-2, with D possibly being TRBD1 or TRBD2 (6 bases each). V was clipped by 5 bases and J by 9 bases, with 16 bases between them. The CDR3 length is 14 residues. CDR1 and CDR2 from the germline V gene are SEHNR and FQNEAQ (reference sequence). CDR3 nucleotide sequence: TGTGCCAGCAGCCCAATGGGGGGCCGTAGGGAGCTGTTTTTT. It is translated as CASSPMGGRRELFF.

The CDR3: CASSLLNSPLHF. DNA for the CDR3: TGTGCCAGCAGCCTCTTAAATTCACCCCTCCACTTT. The chain recombines TRBV5-6 with TRBJ1-6; D unclear. Germline CDR1 and CDR2: SGHDT and YYEEEE. The CDR3 consists of 12 residues. V was trimmed by 4 bases and J by 7 bases, leaving 6 bases between them.

This sequence joins TRBV19 and TRBJ1-1; D is perhaps TRBD1 (6 bases). CDR1 and CDR2 from the germline V gene are LNHDA and SQIVND (reference sequence). V dropped 5 bases and J dropped 8 bases, with 15 bases sitting between them. The CDR3 loop spans 13 amino acids. In DNA, the CDR3 is TGTGCCAGTAGTCCCAGACAGGCTGCAGAAGCTTTCTTT. Amino acid sequence: CASSPRQAAEAFF.

The chain carries TRBV2 and TRBJ1-1; 10 bases agree with TRBD1. This CDR3 comprises 15 residues. V lost 2 bases, J lost 6 bases, and 6 bases stayed unmatched. Per the germline V gene, CDR1 is SNHLY and CDR2 is FYNNEI. The CDR3 spells CASSEIQGTGAEAFF. The CDR3 DNA reads as TGTGCCAGCAGTGAAATTCAGGGGACAGGGGCTGAAGCTTTCTTT.

The J gene is TRBJ1-5, the V gene TRBV28; D possibly corresponds to TRBD1 (5 bases). The CDR3 runs 16 residues. CDR1 is MDHEN, CDR2 SYDVKM, per germline. V was shortened by 6 bases and J by 2 bases, with 17 bases between the two germline ends. Here the CDR3 DNA reads TGTGCCAGCAGCCCGTTTGGGGCGAAGGGCAATCAGCCCCAGCATTTT. Translated, it gives CASSPFGAKGNQPQHF.

This chain links TRBV27 with TRBJ1-1; possible D gene TRBD1, 6 bases. The CDR3 consists of 13 residues. V was shortened by 5 bases and J by 1 base, with 8 bases between the two germline ends. Germline values: CDR1 MNHEY, CDR2 SMNVEV (reference sequence). For the CDR3, the DNA is TGTGCCAGCAGTAGACAGGAGAACACTGAAGCTTTCTTT. Translation gives CASSRQENTEAFF.

V and J are TRBV27 and TRBJ1-1; TRBD1 might be the D (6 bases). Trimming stripped 2 bases from V and 4 bases from J, with 14 bases between. The CDR3 runs 15 residues. In germline, CDR1 is MNHEY, CDR2 SMNVEV (reference sequence). The CDR3 loop reads CASSLTRGLVTEAFF. The CDR3 nucleotides are TGTGCCAGCAGTTTAACGCGGGGGCTGGTCACTGAAGCTTTCTTT.

The gene calls are TRBV27 and TRBJ2-3, with TRBD1 as a possible D gene (6 bases). Looked up from germline, CDR1 is MNHEY and CDR2 is SMNVEV (reference sequence). Trimming removed 6 bases at V and 5 bases at J, with 21 bases between. The CDR3 totals 16 residues. CDR3 region: CASRHPGGRGRDTQYF. The CDR3 nucleotides are TGTGCCAGCAGGCACCCCGGAGGCAGGGGTAGAGATACGCAGTATTTT.

This clone was observed a single time. The chain couples TRBV5-4 to TRBJ2-7, with 9 bases that match TRBD2. J was trimmed by 3 bases and V by 2 bases; bases with no gene match: 3. This CDR3 is built from 14 residues. CDR1 is SGHNT, CDR2 YYREEE, per germline (reference sequence). In DNA form, the CDR3 reads TGTGCCAGCAGCTTTAGCGGGGGTAACTACGAGCAGTACGTC. It is translated as CASSFSGGNYEQYV.

The rearrangement uses TRBV3-1 (or the pseudogene TRBV3-2) and TRBJ1-1; 11 positions match TRBD1. CDR1 LGHDT and CDR2 YNNKEL come from the germline V gene (reference sequence). This CDR3 region has 16 residues. V lost 2 bases to trimming and J lost 2 bases; unmatched junction nucleotides: 4. The CDR3 loop reads CASSQWDRGINTEAFF. CDR3 bases: TGTGCCAGCAGCCAATGGGACAGGGGGATCAACACTGAAGCTTTCTTT.

CDR3 sequence reads: CASSPGTDNTEAFF. The DNA for the CDR3 is TGTGCCAGTAGTCCAGGGACAGACAACACTGAAGCTTTCTTT. The V and J genes are TRBV19 and TRBJ1-1; 7 positions agree with TRBD1. Germline trimming cut 5 bases from V and 2 bases from J; bases unmatched to any gene: 5. This CDR3 region has 14 residues. CDR1 LNHDA and CDR2 SQIVND come from the germline V gene (reference sequence).

The rearrangement links TRBV11-3 to TRBJ2-3; TRBD2 matches 8 bases. Germline V lookup: CDR1 SGHNT, CDR2 YENEEA. CDR3 length: 14 amino acids. The junction had 2 bases not matched to a gene; V was cut back by 6 bases and J by 0 bases. The CDR3 is CASRGGGSTDTQYF. In DNA, the CDR3 is TGTGCCAGCAGGGGCGGGGGGAGCACAGATACGCAGTATTTT.

The chain uses TRBV15 and TRBJ1-1; D might be TRBD1 (5 bases). The CDR3 consists of 15 residues. Looked up from germline, CDR1 is LNHNV and CDR2 is YYDKDF (reference sequence). V was pared by 0 bases and J by 4 bases, with 12 bases between. The chain's CDR3 is CATSRDEGRGTEAFF. Written as DNA, the CDR3 is TGTGCCACCAGCAGAGATGAGGGAAGGGGCACTGAAGCTTTCTTT.

The rearrangement joins TRBV3-1 (or the pseudogene TRBV3-2) to TRBJ1-4; the match to TRBD1 covers 8 bases. The CDR3 length is 16 residues. Germline loops: CDR1 LGHDT, CDR2 YNNKEL (reference sequence). J gave up 7 bases and V 0 bases, and 7 bases lay outside the gene matches. The CDR3 sequence: CASSQDIRGLGEKLFF. Here the CDR3 DNA reads TGTGCCAGCAGCCAAGATATCAGGGGGCTGGGTGAAAAACTGTTTTTT.

This chain connects TRBV2 to TRBJ1-1, with D hard to call. Germline V gene sequence: CDR1 SNHLY, CDR2 FYNNEI. The V gene lost 5 bases and the J gene lost 11 bases, with 15 bases spanning the gap. The CDR3 has 12 residues. The CDR3 sequence: CASSPTPRWAFF. The CDR3 DNA reads TGTGCCAGCAGTCCGACCCCCCGATGGGCTTTCTTT.

This chain connects TRBV6-2 or TRBV6-3 to TRBJ1-1; a possible D gene is TRBD1 (5 bases). Germline values: CDR1 MNHEY, CDR2 SVGEGT. The CDR3 runs to 15 residues. Trimming stripped 0 bases from V and 8 bases from J, with 16 bases between. The CDR3 coding sequence is TGTGCCAGCAGTTACTCGACCCAGGGCGAGGGGGAAGCTTTCTTT. Translated: CASSYSTQGEGEAFF.

V is TRBV9 and J is TRBJ2-2; TRBD1 aligns across 9 bases. V lost 3 bases to trimming and J lost 4 bases; unmatched junction nucleotides: 7. Looked up from germline, CDR1 is SGDLS and CDR2 is YYNGEE. The CDR3 covers 16 residues. CDR3 in amino acids: CASSEGQGRFTGELFF. The CDR3 DNA follows: TGTGCCAGCAGCGAGGGACAGGGCCGGTTCACCGGGGAGCTGTTTTTT.

V is TRBV27 and J is TRBJ1-3; D remains unclear. CDR1 is MNHEY, CDR2 SMNVEV, per germline (reference sequence). This CDR3 has 13 amino acids. Between the trimmed V and J ends, which lost 3 bases and 4 bases, there was a span of 7 bases. The CDR3 DNA follows: TGTGCCAGCAGTTTGGACGGAGGAAACACCATATATTTT. Amino acid sequence: CASSLDGGNTIYF.

The V call is TRBV5-1, the J call TRBJ1-1; 7 nucleotides align to TRBD1. Germline V gives CDR1 SGHRS, CDR2 YFSETQ. Unmatched junction bases numbered 0, after V lost 0 bases and J lost 1 base. The CDR3 loop spans 14 amino acids. For the CDR3, the DNA is TGCGCCAGCAGCTTGGACAGGGGGAACACTGAAGCTTTCTTT. It is translated as CASSLDRGNTEAFF.

The gene calls are TRBV10-3 and TRBJ1-2; perhaps TRBD1 as D (6 bases). This CDR3 is built from 16 residues. Trimming removed 7 bases at V and 4 bases at J, with 22 bases between. The V gene's germline CDR1 is ENHRY and CDR2 SYGVKD. The CDR3 loop reads CAITFTGQGRPYGYTF. CDR3 nucleotide sequence: TGTGCCATCACCTTTACGGGGCAGGGGCGGCCCTATGGCTACACCTTC.